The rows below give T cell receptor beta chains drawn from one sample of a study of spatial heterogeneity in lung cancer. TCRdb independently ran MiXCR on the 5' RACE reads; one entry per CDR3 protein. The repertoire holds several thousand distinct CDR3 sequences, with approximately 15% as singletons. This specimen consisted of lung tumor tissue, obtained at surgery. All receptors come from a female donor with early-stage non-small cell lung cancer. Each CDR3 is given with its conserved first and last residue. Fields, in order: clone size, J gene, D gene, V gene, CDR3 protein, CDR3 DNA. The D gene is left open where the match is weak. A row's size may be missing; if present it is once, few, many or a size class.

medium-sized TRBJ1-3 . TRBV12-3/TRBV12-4 CASSKTGRGNTIYF TGTGCCAGCAGTAAGACAGGAAGAGGAAACACCATATATTTT
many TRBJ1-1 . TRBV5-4 CASSLVGEGNTEAFF TGTGCCAGCAGCTTGGTCGGGGAGGGGAACACTGAAGCTTTCTTT
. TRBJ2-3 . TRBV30 CAWSLVRKSTDTQYF TGTGCCTGGAGCCTGGTGCGTAAGAGCACAGATACGCAGTATTTT
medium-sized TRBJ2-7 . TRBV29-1 CSVWAGAGRAYEQYF TGCAGCGTTTGGGCCGGGGCTGGAAGAGCCTACGAGCAGTACTTC
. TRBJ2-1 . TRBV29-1 CSVEESLARFF TGCAGCGTTGAAGAATCGCTAGCACGGTTCTTC
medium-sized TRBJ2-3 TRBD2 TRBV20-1 CSARDPFLAGGPDTQYF TGCAGTGCTCGAGACCCCTTTCTAGCGGGGGGGCCAGATACGCAGTATTTT
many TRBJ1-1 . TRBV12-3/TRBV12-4 CASLEGSRVGF TGTGCCAGCTTAGAAGGTTCCCGAGTAGGCTTT
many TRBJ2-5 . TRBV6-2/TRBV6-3 CASSPPGTQYF TGTGCCAGCAGTCCCCCGGGGACCCAGTACTTC
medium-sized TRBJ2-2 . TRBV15 CATSRDGRVTSNTGELFF TGTGCCACCAGCAGAGATGGGCGGGTCACTTCGAACACCGGGGAGCTGTTTTTT
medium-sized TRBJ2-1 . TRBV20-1 CSARDPRDHQVDEQFF TGCAGTGCTAGAGATCCTCGAGATCACCAGGTGGATGAGCAGTTCTTC
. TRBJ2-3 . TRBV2 CASSVPAGFTDTQYF TGTGCCAGCAGTGTTCCAGCGGGCTTCACAGATACGCAGTATTTT
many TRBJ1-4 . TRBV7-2 CASSTSKTANEKLFF TGTGCCAGCAGCACCTCTAAGACCGCTAATGAAAAACTGTTTTTT
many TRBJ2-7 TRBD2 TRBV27 CATGGQESSYEQYF TGTGCCACGGGAGGGCAGGAGAGCTCCTACGAGCAGTACTTC
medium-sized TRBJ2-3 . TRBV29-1 CSVEGRRDTDTQYF TGCAGCGTTGAAGGTAGACGGGACACAGATACGCAGTATTTT
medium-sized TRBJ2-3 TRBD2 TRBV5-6 CATDGGTDTQYF TGTGCCACCGACGGGGGGACAGATACGCAGTATTTT
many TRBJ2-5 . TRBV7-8 CASSSTRWGVGGGRETQYF TGTGCCAGCAGCTCCACGCGATGGGGCGTCGGGGGAGGCAGGGAGACCCAGTACTTC
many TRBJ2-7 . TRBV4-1 CASSPRQGPSYEQYF TGCGCCAGCAGTCCCCGGCAGGGGCCCTCCTACGAGCAGTACTTC
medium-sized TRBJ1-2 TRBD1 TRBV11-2 CASSAVQGNGYTF TGTGCCAGCAGCGCAGTACAGGGGAATGGCTACACCTTC
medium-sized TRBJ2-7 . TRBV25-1 CASRELGPNYEQYF TGTGCCAGCAGGGAATTGGGACCGAACTACGAGCAGTACTTC
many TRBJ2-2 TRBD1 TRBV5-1 CASSTGQGAPTGELFF TGCGCCAGCAGCACCGGACAGGGGGCGCCCACCGGGGAGCTGTTTTTT
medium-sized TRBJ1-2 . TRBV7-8 CASSYRVETGGYTF TGTGCCAGCAGCTACCGGGTCGAAACCGGGGGCTACACCTTC
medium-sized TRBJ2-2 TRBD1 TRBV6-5 CASSMTGLNGELFF TGTGCCAGCAGTATGACAGGGCTTAACGGGGAGCTGTTTTTT